This TCR beta chain appears in the sequencing data of a study of T-cell reconstitution after alpha-beta-depleted transplantation in children. Molecular barcoding with unique molecular identifiers was used for the TCRbeta library. MiXCR was run by TCRdb on the PCR reads, yielding one entry per CDR3 protein. The table has 600,000 to 700,000 distinct CDR3 sequences, approximately 17% seen once. Germline V gene sequence: CDR1 MGHDK, CDR2 SYGVNS. This CDR3 contains 14 residues. Trimming shortened V by 4 bases and J by 3 bases, and 9 bases separated the two germline ends. The V call is TRBV25-1, the J call TRBJ1-4; D possibly corresponds to TRBD1 (6 bases). The sequences come from PBMCs from the stem cell graft donor, collected from the stem cell graft. This sequence originates from a human donor who donated a stem cell graft to a child with acute myeloid leukemia. In nucleotides, the CDR3 is TGTGCCAGCAGTGGGGGACAAGCTAATGAAAAACTGTTTTTT. Translation gives CASSGGQANEKLFF.